The 25 T cell receptor beta chains listed next were all sequenced from one sample in a study of blood T cells in healthy people across ages. A sample-barcoded 5' primer and a J-beta primer mix were used in a second PCR of about 6 to 11 cycles. Each CDR3 protein is one row after TCRdb ran MiXCR on the 5' RACE reads. Among some 920,000 distinct CDR3 sequences listed, roughly 51% were seen once. The sequenced sample was blood. Receptors were obtained from a woman in her sixties in good health.

The chain joins TRBV7-2 to TRBJ2-3; the match to TRBD2 covers 14 bases. The CDR3 is made up of 18 amino acids. V was clipped by 5 bases and J by 2 bases; unmatched bases: 9. Germline values: CDR1 SGHTA, CDR2 FQGNSA. The DNA of the CDR3 is TGTGCCAGCAGCAAGGGACTAGCGGGAGTCCTGCTCACAGATACGCAGTATTTT. Its translation is CASSKGLAGVLLTDTQYF. The entire variable domain, with the rest obtained from reference TRBV7-2 and TRBJ2-3, is as follows: GAGVSQSPSNKVTEKGKDVELRCDPISGHTALYWYRQSLGQGLEFLIYFQGNSAPDKSGLPSDRFSAERTGGSVSTLTIQRTQQEDSAVYLCASSKGLAGVLLTDTQYFGPGTRLTVL.

The chain links TRBV12-3 or TRBV12-4 to TRBJ2-1; D possibly corresponds to TRBD2 (5 bases). The CDR3 is 19 amino acids. Trimming left V 3 bases short and J 0 bases short, with 21 bases between. CDR3 nucleotide sequence: TGTGCCAGCAGTTTCGGAGTGCTGGAGCGGATGAGCTCCTACAATGAGCAGTTCTTC. Its protein is CASSFGVLERMSSYNEQFF.

This clonotype has just a few counts. The chain couples TRBV15 to TRBJ2-7; perhaps D is TRBD1 or TRBD2 (5 bases each). V lost 2 bases, J lost 10 bases, and 15 bases lay in between. The CDR3 spans 13 residues. Germline assignment: CDR1 LNHNV and CDR2 YYDKDF (reference sequence). Written as DNA, the CDR3 is TGTGCCACCAGCAGACCGGGGACGCCTAACCAGTACTTC. It is translated as CATSRPGTPNQYF.

The rearrangement joins TRBV7-7 to TRBJ2-5; 7 bases are a match to TRBD1. J gave up 1 base and V 8 bases, and 10 bases lay outside the gene matches. CDR1 and CDR2 from the germline V gene are SSHAT and FNYEAQ (reference sequence). CDR3 length: 15 amino acids. Written as DNA, the CDR3 is TGTGCCAGCGGCACCGGGACAGCCCTCCAAGAGACCCAGTACTTC. This gives the protein CASGTGTALQETQYF.

In this sample, this clonotype turned up a few times. The J gene is TRBJ1-2, the V gene TRBV6-5; no firm D call. Trimming left V 0 bases short and J 7 bases short, with 9 bases between. Germline V lookup: CDR1 MNHEY, CDR2 SVGAGI. This CDR3 is built from 13 residues. CDR3 loop: CASSYSYRGGYTF. As DNA, the CDR3 is TGTGCCAGCAGTTACTCATATCGAGGTGGCTACACCTTC.

The chain employs TRBV29-1 and TRBJ1-2, with D tentatively TRBD1 (5 bases). V dropped 2 bases and J dropped 2 bases, with 21 bases sitting between them. The germline V gene has CDR1 SQVTM and CDR2 ANQGSEA. CDR3 length: 17 residues. The CDR3 protein is CSVETGVAGRGNYGYTF. For the CDR3, the DNA is TGCAGCGTTGAAACTGGGGTCGCAGGGCGAGGGAACTATGGCTACACCTTC.

This sequence joins TRBV12-3 or TRBV12-4 and TRBJ2-3, with D possibly matching TRBD2 (6 bases). This CDR3 has 14 residues. Deletions cut 6 bases from V and 0 bases from J, with 10 bases between. The CDR3 DNA reads as TGTGCCAGCAGACGGGAGACTAGCACAGATACGCAGTATTTT. Its protein product is CASRRETSTDTQYF.

The gene calls are TRBV10-3 and TRBJ2-1; 14 positions agree with TRBD2. The ends lost 10 bases at V and 10 bases at J; junction bases unmatched: 3. This CDR3 spans 12 amino acids. Germline V gene data show CDR1 as ENHRY and CDR2 as SYGVKD. The CDR3: CATGLAGDEQFF. For the CDR3, the DNA is TGTGCCACGGGACTAGCGGGAGACGAGCAGTTCTTC.

The chain recombines TRBV4-2 with TRBJ1-2; D is perhaps TRBD1 (5 bases). V shed 1 base and J shed 4 bases, with 16 bases lying between them. This CDR3 is built from 16 residues. CDR1 and CDR2 from the germline V gene are LGHNA and YNFKEQ. The CDR3 sequence: CASSQGVGGEFYGYTF. CDR3 bases: TGTGCCAGCAGCCAAGGGGTGGGGGGAGAATTCTATGGCTACACCTTC.

This sequence joins TRBV5-1 and TRBJ2-1; 8 positions agree with TRBD2. The CDR3 has 14 residues. CDR1 is SGHRS, CDR2 YFSETQ, per germline. With V trimmed by 0 bases and J by 8 bases, 4 bases remained unmatched. CDR3 residues: CASSLDRRGDEQFF. CDR3 nucleotides: TGCGCCAGCAGCTTGGACCGGCGGGGGGATGAGCAGTTCTTC.

The chain has TRBV28 and TRBJ2-7; 10 bases are shared with TRBD2. Unmatched junction bases numbered 9, after V lost 11 bases and J lost 5 bases. This CDR3 region has 13 residues. The germline CDR1 and CDR2 sequences are MDHEN and SYDVKM. CDR3: CAGSRLAGDEQYF. CDR3 in DNA: TGTGCCGGATCTCGGCTAGCGGGGGACGAGCAGTACTTC. Full variable domain (rest looked up from reference TRBV28 and TRBJ2-7): DVKVTQSSRYLVKRTGEKVFLECVQDMDHENMFWYRQDPGLGLRLIYFSYDVKMKEKGDIPEGYSVSREKKERFSLILESASTNQTSMYLCAGSRLAGDEQYFGPGTRLTVT.

With regard to this clonotype: Compared with germline, one end of the junction differs, possibly owing to a read error. The gene calls are TRBV27 and TRBJ2-1, with D tentatively TRBD1 or TRBD2 (5 bases each). The CDR3 runs 16 residues. CDR1 is MNHEY and CDR2 is SMNVEV in the germline V gene (reference sequence). The CDR3 is CASSLWDVGINNKQFF. In DNA, the CDR3 is TGTGCCAGCAGTTTATGGGACGTAGGAATTAACAATAAGCAGTTCTTC.

This chain links TRBV3-1 with TRBJ1-3, with 10 bases fitting TRBD1. This CDR3 is 16 amino acids long. V dropped 4 bases and J dropped 2; count of bases not matched to a gene: 5. The germline V gene has CDR1 LGHDT and CDR2 YNNKEL (reference sequence). CDR3 coding DNA: TGTGCCAGCAGCCGAGACAGGGGGCTGGCTGGAAACACCATATATTTT. As protein: CASSRDRGLAGNTIYF. Full variable domain (rest looked up from reference TRBV3-1 and TRBJ1-3): DTAVSQTPKYLVTQMGNDKSIKCEQNLGHDTMYWYKQDSKKFLKIMFSYNNKELIINETVPNRFSPKSPDKAHLNLHINSLELGDSAVYFCASSRDRGLAGNTIYFGEGSWLTVV.

This chain connects TRBV20-1 to TRBJ2-6, with unresolved D. The CDR3 is 15 amino acids. V lost 3 bases, J lost 0 bases, and 9 bases lay in between. From germline, CDR1 is DFQATT and CDR2 SNEGSKA (reference sequence). CDR3 DNA: TGCAGTGCTAGCTTCGGCGGCTCTGGGGCCAACGTCCTGACTTTC. The encoded protein is CSASFGGSGANVLTF.

This clonotype was seen many times. The chain has TRBV18 and TRBJ2-1; TRBD2 matches at 8 bases. Germline loops: CDR1 KGHSH, CDR2 LQKENI. The ends lost 3 bases at V and 7 bases at J; junction bases unmatched: 2. This CDR3 contains 13 residues. CDR3: CASSPRGGNEQFF. CDR3 in DNA: TGTGCCAGCTCACCCCGCGGGGGGAATGAGCAGTTCTTC.

This clonotype was found a few times. The CDR3, as DNA: TGCGCCAGCAGCCCGGGGCTCCGCACAGATACGCAGTATTTT. Its translation: CASSPGLRTDTQYF. This chain uses TRBV4-1 with TRBJ2-3; possibly TRBD1 or TRBD2 for D (5 bases each). Per the germline V gene, CDR1 is MGHRA and CDR2 is YSYEKL. CDR3 length: 14 amino acids. The germline V and J ends were trimmed by 4 bases and 1 base, with 9 bases remaining between them.

This clonotype was detected only a few times. The rearrangement joins TRBV15 to TRBJ1-5, with D hard to call. Trimming took 0 bases from V and 2 from J, leaving 14 bases between them. CDR1 is LNHNV and CDR2 is YYDKDF in the germline V gene (reference sequence). The CDR3 consists of 17 residues. The CDR3 sequence is CATSRDLMGRGNQPQHF. The DNA of the CDR3 is TGTGCCACCAGCAGAGATCTTATGGGTAGGGGCAATCAGCCCCAGCATTTT.

The chain links TRBV7-6 to TRBJ2-3; the match to TRBD2 covers 7 bases. The CDR3 contains 17 residues. Trimming took 6 bases from V and 2 from J; bases not matched to a gene: 14. Germline V lookup: CDR1 SGHVS, CDR2 FNYEAQ. DNA of the CDR3: TGTGCCAGCAGACCGTTTCCGGTTAGCGGGTACACAGATACGCAGTATTTT. It yields the protein CASRPFPVSGYTDTQYF.

V gene TRBV20-1 combines with J gene TRBJ2-3; perhaps TRBD1 as D (7 bases). V lost 4 bases and J 2 bases, leaving 19 bases between the germline ends. Germline assignment: CDR1 DFQATT and CDR2 SNEGSKA (reference sequence). The length of the CDR3 is 16 residues. CDR3 sequence reads: CSATPGGLGATDTQYF. The CDR3 nucleotides are TGCAGTGCTACCCCAGGGGGACTCGGGGCCACAGATACGCAGTATTTT.

This clonotype occurred many times. V and J are TRBV11-2 and TRBJ2-3; the D gene is possibly TRBD2 (5 bases). Germline CDR1 reads SGHAT; CDR2 reads FQNNGV. Trimming removed 3 bases at V and 2 bases at J, with 12 bases between. This CDR3 spans 15 amino acids. CDR3 nucleotides: TGTGCCAGCAGCTTGCGGAGGCACAACACAGATACGCAGTATTTT. Protein product: CASSLRRHNTDTQYF.

This clonotype has a count of ten or more. The chain has TRBV4-3 and TRBJ2-3; 11 bases line up with TRBD2. The CDR3 runs to 16 residues. Germline trimming cut 6 bases from V and 1 base from J; bases unmatched to any gene: 6. Germline V gene data show CDR1 as LGHNA and CDR2 as YSLEER. This chain's CDR3 is CASSLFSGRGTDTQYF. For the CDR3, the DNA is TGCGCCAGCAGTCTTTTTAGCGGGAGGGGCACAGATACGCAGTATTTT.

In its sample, this clonotype was seen once. This chain joins TRBV6-2 or TRBV6-3 and TRBJ1-2; D is undetermined. The CDR3 consists of 14 residues. V was pared by 7 bases and J by 8 bases, with 20 bases between. CDR1 is MNHEY, CDR2 SVGEGT, per germline. The CDR3 sequence: CASTPDGRTGGYTF. As DNA, the CDR3 is TGTGCCAGCACCCCGGACGGGAGGACGGGAGGCTACACCTTC.

The J gene is TRBJ1-2, the V gene TRBV4-1; D gene ambiguous. V lost 1 base and J 3 bases, leaving 9 bases between the germline ends. CDR1 is MGHRA and CDR2 is YSYEKL in the germline V gene. The CDR3 is made up of 14 amino acids. The CDR3 region is CASSQVRQDYGYTF. The DNA of the CDR3 is TGCGCCAGCAGCCAAGTACGGCAGGACTATGGCTACACCTTC.

The gene calls are TRBV9 and TRBJ2-1; 8 positions agree with TRBD2. The CDR3 is 16 amino acids. Trimming cost V 1 base and J 1 base; bases outside gene matches: 4. CDR1 SGDLS and CDR2 YYNGEE come from the germline V gene. CDR3 loop: CASSVLGRGSYNEQFF. For the CDR3, the DNA is TGTGCCAGCAGCGTACTCGGGAGGGGTTCCTACAATGAGCAGTTCTTC.

This clonotype was observed a handful of times. The rearrangement uses TRBV29-1 and TRBJ2-2, with TRBD1 identical over 7 bases. Germline loops: CDR1 SQVTM, CDR2 ANQGSEA. V shed 1 base, J shed 5 bases, and the junction held 7 bases outside the gene matches. The CDR3 spans 15 residues. The CDR3 nucleotides read TGCAGCGTTGAAGTTCCCCGACAGGGTACCGGGGAGCTGTTTTTT. Its protein is CSVEVPRQGTGELFF.